This T cell receptor (beta chain) was identified during a study of blood T cell repertoires in COVID-19 (dated by TCRdb to about 2020). Regarding the complete study: Samples from collaborators originated in the United States, Italy and Spain and spanned both the acute and convalescent phases of COVID-19. The prospective study material was composed of cDNA or gDNA derived from T cells, B-cell-depleted T cells, or PBMCs. Deeply sampled blood TCRbeta repertoires from subjects exposed to, actively infected with, or recovered from COVID-19 were included in the dataset. The repertoires were made available in a free public database intended to serve as a resource for research on the immune response to SARS-CoV-2. The samples were drawn from the first 160 participants of the ongoing ImmuneRACE study and from under 1,500 subjects provided by 6 global collaborators. Nearly every sample came with metadata listing a de-identified subject ID, COVID-19 status, age in years and sex. Where available, HLA class I and class II types were obtained from metadata supplied by the sample provider rather than from assay-based typing.

Note on this clone: The antigen it binds to is not known. Base qualities are missing; no much larger clone stands one base away.

TCRbeta CDR3 regions were amplified from genomic DNA by means of the immunoSEQ Assay, a bias-controlled multiplex PCR. For the original study's pipeline: The number of nucleated cells in each sample was estimated by amplification of reference gene primers within the assay. To quantify the absolute abundance of each unique TCRbeta CDR3 rearrangement, sequence reads were collapsed and filtered. Productive Simpson clonality was computed per sample as the square root of Simpson's diversity index over productive rearrangements. Sourced from immuneACCESS, this table was stored by TCRdb with only in-frame sequences that have V and J called. A share of the clones is absent; for the studies checked, an unresolved V gene accounts for under half, and the remainder has no known explanation. Clone size and V and J calls were adopted from that table, with D and trimming inferred from the DNA. Recorded for this sample are over 250,000 clones; about nine tenths of them occurred a single time. Approximately 9.4% of the sample is held by the ten biggest clonotypes.

Another Seattle source contributed samples from volunteer blood donors who had recovered from COVID-19. The collaborating institutions used their own protocols to collect whole blood in K2EDTA tubes. Collaborator samples were shipped for TCRbeta analysis as frozen whole blood, isolated PBMCs, or DNA extracted from either sample type. General findings and caveats noted by the study authors: The quantity of clinical and demographic metadata differed by source and by participant and was supplied without curation.

The CDR3 runs 17 amino acids, cysteine and phenylalanine included. Only the CDR3 region is kept as DNA, spanning 51 bases read in frame from base 1. The sequenced sample was peripheral blood. The sequence derives from a man aged 35 to 55 who had recovered from COVID-19. The chain was built from TRBV21-1 and TRBJ2-1; the table's D call, TRBD2, has no DNA check behind it. TRBV21-1 is reported as a pseudogene. In nucleotide form, the sequence is TGTGCCAGCAGCAAAGAATCCCGGGACTTACCCTACAATGAGCAGTTCTTC. This gives the protein CASSKESRDLPYNEQFF.